This T cell receptor (beta chain) appears in the sequencing data of a study of CD8 T cells in Susac syndrome. The CDR3 totals 14 residues. Germline lookup yields CDR1 SNHLY and CDR2 FYNNEI. V shed 5 bases and J shed 6 bases, with 17 bases lying between them. TCR beta sequences were obtained from blood CD8+ and CD4+ T cells. An amount of RNA that ranged from about 0.45 to 1 ug was reverse transcribed with random hexamers. MiXCR was run by TCRdb on the immunoSEQ multiplex PCR reads, yielding one entry per CDR3 protein. The repertoire consists of over 200,000 distinct CDR3 sequences, with approximately 95% occurring once and the leading ten covering approximately 0.075%.

Specimen: CD4+ T cells from PBMCs. This chain uses TRBV2 with TRBJ2-7; D may be TRBD2 (5 bases). The clonotype originates from a human donor with multiple sclerosis. This chain's CDR3 is CASSPDKRQSEQYF. In DNA, the CDR3 is TGTGCCAGCAGTCCAGATAAGCGGCAGTCCGAGCAGTACTTC.